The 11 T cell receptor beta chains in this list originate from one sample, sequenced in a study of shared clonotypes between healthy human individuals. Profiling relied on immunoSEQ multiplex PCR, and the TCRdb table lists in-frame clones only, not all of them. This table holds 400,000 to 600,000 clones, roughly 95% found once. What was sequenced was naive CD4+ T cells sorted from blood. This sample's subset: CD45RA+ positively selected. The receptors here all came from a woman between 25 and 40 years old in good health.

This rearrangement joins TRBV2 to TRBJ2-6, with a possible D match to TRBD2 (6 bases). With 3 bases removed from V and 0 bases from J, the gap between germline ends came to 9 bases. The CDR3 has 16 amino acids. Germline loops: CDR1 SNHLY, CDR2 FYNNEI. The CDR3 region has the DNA TGTGCCAGCAGTGAGGCGGGAAGCTCTGGGGCCAACGTCCTGACTTTC. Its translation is CASSEAGSSGANVLTF.

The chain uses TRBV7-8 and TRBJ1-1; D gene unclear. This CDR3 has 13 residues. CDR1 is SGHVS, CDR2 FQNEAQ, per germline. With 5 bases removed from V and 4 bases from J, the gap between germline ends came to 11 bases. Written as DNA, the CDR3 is TGTGCCAGCAGCGTCCGGGAAGGCACTGAAGCTTTCTTT. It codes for CASSVREGTEAFF.

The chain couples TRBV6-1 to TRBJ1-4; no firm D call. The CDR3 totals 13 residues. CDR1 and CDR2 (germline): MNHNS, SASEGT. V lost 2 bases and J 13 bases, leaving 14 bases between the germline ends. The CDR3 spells CASSERNSDGLFF. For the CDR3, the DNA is TGTGCCAGCAGTGAACGAAACAGCGACGGACTGTTTTTT.

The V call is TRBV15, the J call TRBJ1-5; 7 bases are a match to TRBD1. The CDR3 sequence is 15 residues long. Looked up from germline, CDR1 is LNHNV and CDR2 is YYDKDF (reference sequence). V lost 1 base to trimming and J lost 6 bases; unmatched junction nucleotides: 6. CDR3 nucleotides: TGTGCCACCAGCAGAGGTGAGGGGGCCGGTCAGCCCCAGCATTTT. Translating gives CATSRGEGAGQPQHF.

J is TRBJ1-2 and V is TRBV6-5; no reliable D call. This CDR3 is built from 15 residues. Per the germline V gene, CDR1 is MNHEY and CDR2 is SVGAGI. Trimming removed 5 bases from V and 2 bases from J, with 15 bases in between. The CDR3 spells CASSRKPGANYGYTF. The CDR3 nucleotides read TGTGCCAGCAGTCGTAAACCGGGAGCAAACTATGGCTACACCTTC.

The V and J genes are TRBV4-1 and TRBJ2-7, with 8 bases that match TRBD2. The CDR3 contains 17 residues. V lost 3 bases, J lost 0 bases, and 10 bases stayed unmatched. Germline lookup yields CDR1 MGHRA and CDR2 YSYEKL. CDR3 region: CASSHRVSGASSYEQYF. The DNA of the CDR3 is TGCGCCAGCAGCCACCGGGTTAGCGGGGCGAGCTCCTACGAGCAGTACTTC.

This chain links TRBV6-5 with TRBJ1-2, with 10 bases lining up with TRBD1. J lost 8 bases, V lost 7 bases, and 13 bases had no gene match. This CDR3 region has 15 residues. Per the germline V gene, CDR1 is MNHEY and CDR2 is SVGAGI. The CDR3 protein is CASKPDRGRRGGYTF. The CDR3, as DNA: TGTGCCAGCAAACCAGACAGGGGGCGCAGAGGGGGCTACACCTTC.

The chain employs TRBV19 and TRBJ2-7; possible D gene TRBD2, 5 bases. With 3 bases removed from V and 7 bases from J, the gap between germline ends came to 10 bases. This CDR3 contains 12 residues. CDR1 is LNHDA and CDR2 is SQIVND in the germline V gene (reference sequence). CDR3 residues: CASSMRDAEQYF. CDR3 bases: TGTGCCAGTAGTATGAGGGATGCGGAGCAGTACTTC.

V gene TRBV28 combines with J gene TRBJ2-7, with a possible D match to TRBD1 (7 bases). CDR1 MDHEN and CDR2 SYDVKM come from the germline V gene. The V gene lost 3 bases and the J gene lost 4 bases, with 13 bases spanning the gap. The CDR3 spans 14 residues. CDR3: CASSFGGGRYEQYF. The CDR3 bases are TGTGCCAGCAGTTTCGGAGGGGGCAGGTACGAGCAGTACTTC.

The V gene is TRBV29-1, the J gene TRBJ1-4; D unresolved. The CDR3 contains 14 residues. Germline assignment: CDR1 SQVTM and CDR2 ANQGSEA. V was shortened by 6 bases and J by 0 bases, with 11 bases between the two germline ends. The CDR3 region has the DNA TGCAGCGTGTTCGCAGGCACAACTAATGAAAAACTGTTTTTT. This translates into CSVFAGTTNEKLFF. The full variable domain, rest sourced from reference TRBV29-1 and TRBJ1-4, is SAVISQKPSRDICQRGTSLTIQCQVDSQVTMMFWYRQQPGQSLTLIATANQGSEATYESGFVIDKFPISRPNLTFSTLTVSNMSPEDSSIYLCSVFAGTTNEKLFFGSGTQLSVL.

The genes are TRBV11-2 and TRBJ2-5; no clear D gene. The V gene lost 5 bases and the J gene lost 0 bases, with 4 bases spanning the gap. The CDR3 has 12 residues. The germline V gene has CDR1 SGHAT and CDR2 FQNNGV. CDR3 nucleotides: TGTGCCAGCAGCCTGGACCAAGAGACCCAGTACTTC. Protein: CASSLDQETQYF.